The 32 T cell receptor beta chains listed next were all sequenced from one sample in a study of blood T cell repertoires in COVID-19. Clones were sequenced by immunoSEQ multiplex PCR, and TCRdb holds only the in-frame ones, with some missing. The table lists around 100,000 clones, just under 80% of them singletons. The specimen sequenced was peripheral blood. The source is a woman in her 70s with acute or convalescent COVID-19.

This clone was seen only a few times. V is TRBV7-2 and J is TRBJ1-1; TRBD1 might be the D (6 bases). Trimming cost V 3 bases and J 5 bases, with 13 bases left between them. This CDR3 is 14 amino acids long. CDR1 and CDR2 from the germline V gene are SGHTA and FQGNSA. The CDR3 protein is CASSFYRVGTEAFF. The CDR3 DNA reads as TGTGCCAGCAGCTTTTACAGGGTGGGGACTGAAGCTTTCTTT.

CDR3 residues: CASSLGGGNTEAFF. The CDR3 region has the DNA TGTGCCAGCAGCTTAGGCGGAGGGAACACTGAAGCTTTCTTT. This chain connects TRBV13 to TRBJ1-1, with unresolved D. V lost 0 bases to trimming and J lost 1 base, with 6 bases between them. The CDR3 loop spans 14 amino acids. Per the germline V gene, CDR1 is PRHDT and CDR2 is FYEKMQ (reference sequence). Full variable domain (outside the CDR3, taken from reference TRBV13 and TRBJ1-1): AAGVIQSPRHLIKEKRETATLKCYPIPRHDTVYWYQQGPGQDPQFLISFYEKMQSDKGSIPDRFSAQQFSDYHSELNMSSLELGDSALYFCASSLGGGNTEAFFGQGTRLTVV.

This clone was seen only once. The chain is built from TRBV7-8 and TRBJ1-2; TRBD1 matches 8 bases. The trim removed 5 bases at V and 8 bases at J, leaving 4 bases unmatched. This CDR3 has 12 residues. Germline V CDR1 and CDR2: SGHVS, FQNEAQ. The DNA for the CDR3 is TGTGCCAGCAGCCGAGACAGGGGCGGCTACACCTTC. Translating gives CASSRDRGGYTF.

The rearrangement links TRBV5-1 to TRBJ2-2; TRBD2 aligns across 11 bases. There are 16 residues in the CDR3. In germline, CDR1 is SGHRS, CDR2 YFSETQ. The V and J ends lost 6 bases and 4 bases, in that order; junction bases with no gene match: 8. The CDR3 region is CASTLGGLAGTGELFF. The CDR3 DNA is TGCGCCAGCACTTTGGGAGGACTAGCGGGCACCGGGGAGCTGTTTTTT.

In this sample, this clone turned up a few times. The rearrangement uses TRBV30 and TRBJ1-5; no clear D. The CDR3 spans 13 residues. Germline CDR1 reads GTSNPN; CDR2 reads SVGIG (reference sequence). Trimming removed 2 bases at V and 3 bases at J, with 8 bases between. The DNA for the CDR3 is TGTGCCTGGAGTCGTGACTCCAATCAGCCCCAGCATTTT. It encodes CAWSRDSNQPQHF. The variable domain in full, with the rest retrieved from reference TRBV30 and TRBJ1-5, is SQTIHQWPATLVQPVGSPLSLECTVEGTSNPNLYWYRQAAGRGLQLLFYSVGIGQISSEVPQNLSASRPQDRQFILSSKKLLLSDSGFYLCAWSRDSNQPQHFGDGTRLSIL.

The V call is TRBV6-5, the J call TRBJ1-4; possible D gene TRBD1, 6 bases. Germline assignment: CDR1 MNHEY and CDR2 SVGAGI. The V gene lost 6 bases and the J gene lost 8 bases, with 13 bases spanning the gap. The CDR3 covers 13 residues. Here the CDR3 DNA reads TGTGCCAGCAGCCATAATGGGGGCGAAAAACTGTTTTTT. It translates to CASSHNGGEKLFF.

The chain combines TRBV10-2 with TRBJ1-5; D might be TRBD1 (6 bases). Per the germline V gene, CDR1 is WSHSY and CDR2 is SAAADI. There are 14 residues in the CDR3. The V end was cut by 6 bases, the J end by 7 bases, with 16 bases between. CDR3 DNA sequence: TGCGCCAGCAGGGGAACAGGGTTGTGGCAGCCCCAGCATTTT. Residues: CASRGTGLWQPQHF.

The rearrangement uses TRBV5-1 and TRBJ1-1; maybe TRBD1 (5 bases). Trimming cost V 2 bases and J 5 bases, with 16 bases left between them. Germline-derived CDR1 and CDR2 are SGHRS and YFSETQ. The CDR3 is 15 residues long. The CDR3: CASSFGGARETEAFF. The CDR3 DNA reads TGCGCCAGCAGCTTTGGAGGGGCACGAGAGACTGAAGCTTTCTTT. The variable domain in full, completed from reference TRBV5-1 and TRBJ1-1, reads KAGVTQTPRYLIKTRGQQVTLSCSPISGHRSVSWYQQTPGQGLQFLFEYFSETQRNKGNFPGRFSGRQFSNSRSEMNVSTLELGDSALYLCASSFGGARETEAFFGQGTRLTVV.

This sequence joins TRBV7-9 and TRBJ1-2, with TRBD1 identical over 8 bases. Germline CDR1 reads SEHNR; CDR2 reads FQNEAQ (reference sequence). The CDR3 totals 17 residues. After removal of 1 base from V and 8 bases from J, the junction contained 15 bases not matched to a gene. The CDR3 bases are TGTGCCAGCAGCTTAGGGTCACAGGGGGGAACTTATGAAGGCTACACCTTC. Protein sequence: CASSLGSQGGTYEGYTF. The complete variable domain, with remaining parts taken from reference TRBV7-9 and TRBJ1-2, reads DTGVSQNPRHKITKRGQNVTFRCDPISEHNRLYWYRQTLGQGPEFLTYFQNEAQLEKSRLLSDRFSAERPKGSFSTLEIQRTEQGDSAMYLCASSLGSQGGTYEGYTFGSGTRLTVV.

This clone was observed a few times. The CDR3 DNA is TGTGCCAGCCAGCGATCTTTGGGACAGGGGACTGAAGCTTTCTTT. Translating gives CASQRSLGQGTEAFF. The J gene is TRBJ1-1, the V gene TRBV2; 10 positions agree with TRBD1. Germline-derived CDR1 and CDR2 are SNHLY and FYNNEI. This CDR3 has 15 amino acids. With V trimmed by 8 bases and J by 5 bases, 11 bases remained unmatched.

The CDR3 here is CASSLSRLDAYNNEQFF. CDR3 DNA: TGTGCCAGCAGCTTATCGCGACTAGACGCCTACAACAATGAGCAGTTCTTC. The chain uses TRBV7-3 and TRBJ2-1; tentatively, D is TRBD2 (6 bases). The V gene's germline CDR1 is SGHTA and CDR2 FQGTGA. CDR3 size: 17 residues. The V end lost 2 bases, the J end lost 5 bases, and 19 bases lay between the germline ends.

This clone was found once. The chain combines TRBV6-2 or TRBV6-3 with TRBJ2-7; D gene uncertain. V lost 4 bases to trimming and J lost 6 bases, with 10 bases between them. The CDR3 sequence is 12 residues long. Germline loops: CDR1 MNHEY, CDR2 SVGEGT. The DNA of the CDR3 is TGTGCCAGCAGTTCCCCGGGTCCCGAGCAGTACGTC. It specifies CASSSPGPEQYV.

J is TRBJ2-5 and V is TRBV5-1; D is unclear. The CDR3 runs 11 residues. The ends were cut back, 5 bases at V and 2 bases at J, with 4 bases in the middle. The germline V gene has CDR1 SGHRS and CDR2 YFSETQ. CDR3 loop: CASRQQETQYF. The CDR3 DNA is TGCGCCAGCAGGCAGCAAGAGACCCAGTACTTC.

The chain has TRBV5-1 and TRBJ1-1; 8 bases fit TRBD1. This CDR3 has 18 amino acids. V lost 2 bases, J lost 4 bases, and 16 bases stayed unmatched. Per germline, CDR1 SGHRS and CDR2 YFSETQ. CDR3 sequence: CASSFGIQGGTGGTEAFF. Here the CDR3 DNA reads TGCGCCAGCAGCTTCGGGATACAGGGGGGTACGGGTGGCACTGAAGCTTTCTTT.

V gene TRBV18 combines with J gene TRBJ2-3; 8 bases map to TRBD2. This CDR3 has 16 amino acids. The germline V gene encodes CDR1 KGHSH and CDR2 LQKENI. J was trimmed by 4 bases and V by 3 bases; bases with no gene match: 9. The CDR3 DNA sequence: TGTGCCAGCTCACCGGAGACTAGCGTGATGCCAGATACGCAGTATTTT. The encoded protein is CASSPETSVMPDTQYF.

The chain employs TRBV9 and TRBJ2-5; TRBD2 matches at 7 bases. Germline V gene lookup returns CDR1 SGDLS and CDR2 YYNGEE. With V trimmed by 2 bases and J by 1 base, 5 bases remained unmatched. This CDR3 has 15 residues. DNA for the CDR3: TGTGCCAGCAGCGTCCGCAGGGAGGGCCAAGAGACCCAGTACTTC. Translating it yields CASSVRREGQETQYF.

The chain carries TRBV30 and TRBJ1-1; D remains unclear. Deletions cut 4 bases from V and 0 bases from J, with 9 bases between. The CDR3 contains 13 residues. The germline gives CDR1 GTSNPN, CDR2 SVGIG (reference sequence). DNA for the CDR3: TGTGCCTGGACTCGGCAGGTGAACACTGAAGCTTTCTTT. Its translation: CAWTRQVNTEAFF.

V gene TRBV28 combines with J gene TRBJ2-3; D is undetermined. The CDR3 totals 13 residues. V was trimmed by 5 bases and J by 2 bases, leaving 8 bases between them. From germline, CDR1 is MDHEN and CDR2 SYDVKM. The CDR3 sequence is CASSPGYTDTQYF. The CDR3 DNA reads as TGTGCCAGCAGTCCAGGTTACACAGATACGCAGTATTTT.

This clone was observed a handful of times. The gene calls are TRBV18 and TRBJ1-1, with a possible D match to TRBD1 (6 bases). The germline V gene encodes CDR1 KGHSH and CDR2 LQKENI. Trimming took 3 bases from V and 4 from J, leaving 9 bases between them. The CDR3 extends over 13 amino acids. The CDR3 region is CASSPDSGTEAFF. In nucleotides, the CDR3 is TGTGCCAGCTCACCGGACAGCGGCACTGAAGCTTTCTTT.

This chain uses TRBV11-2 with TRBJ2-7; D possibly corresponds to TRBD1 (7 bases). The germline CDR1 and CDR2 sequences are SGHAT and FQNNGV. V was shortened by 5 bases and J by 4 bases, with 9 bases between the two germline ends. The length of the CDR3 is 12 residues. The CDR3, as DNA: TGTGCCAGCAGCCCAGGGGGGTACGAGCAGTACGTC. Its protein is CASSPGGYEQYV.

This chain uses TRBV5-5 with TRBJ2-3, with D unresolved. The germline V gene encodes CDR1 SGHKS and CDR2 YYEKEE (reference sequence). This CDR3 contains 13 residues. V dropped 5 bases and J dropped 1 base, with 8 bases sitting between them. The CDR3 here is CASRLAGTDTQYF. CDR3 nucleotides: TGTGCCAGCAGACTCGCCGGCACAGATACGCAGTATTTT.

The gene calls are TRBV7-9 and TRBJ1-1; 7 bases line up with TRBD1. Per the germline V gene, CDR1 is SEHNR and CDR2 is FQNEAQ (reference sequence). The CDR3 runs to 14 residues. Losses at the gene ends were 4 bases for V and 1 base for J; bases not matched to a gene: 3. CDR3 in DNA: TGTGCCAGCAGCTCGGGACAGAAGAACACTGAAGCTTTCTTT. The encoded protein is CASSSGQKNTEAFF.

This sequence joins TRBV19 and TRBJ1-2, with D unclear. V was shortened by 6 bases and J by 7 bases, with 27 bases between the two germline ends. In germline, CDR1 is LNHDA, CDR2 SQIVND (reference sequence). CDR3 length equals 17 residues. CDR3 nucleotide sequence: TGTGCCAGTAGCCAAATCTTTTCCTCTTCGGTTTTTTTTGGCTACACCTTC. Its translation is CASSQIFSSSVFFGYTF.

V gene TRBV7-3 combines with J gene TRBJ1-6; no clear D gene. V was shortened by 1 base and J by 5 bases, with 6 bases between the two germline ends. This CDR3 has 14 residues. Germline V gene lookup returns CDR1 SGHTA and CDR2 FQGTGA. The CDR3 is CASSLKRDNSPLHF. For the CDR3, the DNA is TGTGCCAGCAGCTTAAAACGGGATAATTCACCCCTCCACTTT.

The chain combines TRBV3-1 (or the pseudogene TRBV3-2) with TRBJ2-5; weak D call: TRBD2 (6 bases). The CDR3 has 15 amino acids. Germline V lookup: CDR1 LGHDT, CDR2 YNNKEL (reference sequence). Trimming left V 4 bases short and J 5 bases short, with 17 bases between. Here the CDR3 DNA reads TGTGCCAGCAGCCGGAGTGGCGGGGTTCGGGAGACCCAGTACTTC. Protein: CASSRSGGVRETQYF.

V usage is TRBV18 and J usage is TRBJ2-5; TRBD2 agrees at 7 bases. There are 16 residues in the CDR3. Germline V CDR1 and CDR2: KGHSH, LQKENI. J lost 4 bases, V lost 4 bases, and 12 bases had no gene match. DNA for the CDR3: TGTGCCAGCTCACAAAAAACCCCGACGGGGGGAGAGACCCAGTACTTC. Amino acids: CASSQKTPTGGETQYF.

This clone was counted only a few times. The CDR3 sequence: CASSRGQGRDNSPLHF. The CDR3 bases are TGTGCCAGCAGCCGAGGACAGGGGAGGGACAATTCACCCCTCCACTTT. The chain couples TRBV9 to TRBJ1-6; 9 nucleotides match TRBD1. From germline, CDR1 is SGDLS and CDR2 YYNGEE. Losses at the gene ends were 4 bases for V and 7 bases for J; bases not matched to a gene: 9. CDR3 length equals 16 residues.

The count of this clone is one. The chain is built from TRBV19 and TRBJ1-1; 8 bases map to TRBD1. Losses at the gene ends were 7 bases for V and 7 bases for J; bases not matched to a gene: 5. Looked up from germline, CDR1 is LNHDA and CDR2 is SQIVND (reference sequence). This CDR3 is built from 12 residues. The CDR3 here is CASTRGPFEAFF. For the CDR3, the DNA is TGTGCCAGTACCAGGGGGCCTTTTGAAGCTTTCTTT.

This clone was counted a single time. The chain joins TRBV7-2 to TRBJ1-2, with 7 bases identical to TRBD1. The CDR3 contains 13 residues. V shed 3 bases, J shed 6 bases, and the junction held 4 bases outside the gene matches. The germline gives CDR1 SGHTA, CDR2 FQGNSA. This CDR3 reads CASSFRQGDGYTF. The CDR3 coding sequence is TGTGCCAGCAGCTTTCGACAGGGCGATGGCTACACCTTC.

The chain links TRBV2 to TRBJ2-5; 12 bases map to TRBD2. V shed 3 bases, J shed 5 bases, and the junction held 7 bases outside the gene matches. In germline, CDR1 is SNHLY, CDR2 FYNNEI. The CDR3 is 16 amino acids. The CDR3 is CASSESWTSGEETQYF. CDR3 nucleotides: TGTGCCAGCAGTGAGTCCTGGACTAGCGGGGAGGAGACCCAGTACTTC.

The V gene is TRBV29-1, the J gene TRBJ1-2, with no clear D. The ends were cut back, 4 bases at V and 4 bases at J, with 10 bases in the middle. The CDR3 is made up of 12 amino acids. CDR1 is SQVTM and CDR2 is ANQGSEA in the germline V gene. The CDR3 protein is CSVVRVGYGYTF. The DNA for the CDR3 is TGCAGCGTTGTGAGGGTTGGCTATGGCTACACCTTC.

This clone was recorded a few times. The rearrangement uses TRBV6-6 and TRBJ1-4; D is perhaps TRBD1 (5 bases). Germline CDR1 and CDR2: MNHNY and SVGAGI (reference sequence). Trimming took 4 bases from V and 3 from J, leaving 15 bases between them. CDR3 length: 16 amino acids. CDR3 residues: CASSFSAAGANEKLFF. In DNA, the CDR3 is TGTGCCAGCAGTTTTTCCGCGGCGGGGGCTAATGAAAAACTGTTTTTT.